One sample yielded the 17 T cell receptor beta chains listed below, sequenced in a study of chemoradiotherapy in HPV16-positive cancers. Assay: immunoSEQ multiplex PCR; the TCRdb copy retains only in-frame clones and omits some. The sample shows 10,000 to 15,000 clones, about three quarters of them seen only once. Specimen collection occurred from a patient who underwent chemoradiotherapy. The receptors come from a human donor with HPV-associated anogenital cancer.

The rearrangement uses TRBV20-1 and TRBJ1-1; D gene unclear. Trimming took off 0 bases at V and 6 bases at J, with 5 bases between the two ends. In germline, CDR1 is DFQATT, CDR2 SNEGSKA (reference sequence). The CDR3 has 11 residues. CDR3 loop: CSAREEAEAFF. CDR3 nucleotides: TGCAGTGCTAGAGAGGAGGCTGAAGCTTTCTTT.

The chain employs TRBV12-5 and TRBJ2-4; 7 nucleotides match TRBD1. The CDR3 has 14 amino acids. Germline V CDR1 and CDR2: LGHNT, FRNRAP. J gave up 8 bases and V 1 base, and 5 bases lay outside the gene matches. In nucleotides, the CDR3 is TGTGCTAGTGGTTTGGCAGGGGGTTGGGACATTCAGTACTTC. Translated: CASGLAGGWDIQYF. Based on the CDR3 plus reference TRBV12-5 and TRBJ2-4, the full variable domain is DARVTQTPRHKVTEMGQEVTMRCQPILGHNTVFWYRQTMMQGLELLAYFRNRAPLDDSGMPKDRFSAEMPDATLATLKIQPSEPRDSAVYFCASGLAGGWDIQYFGAGTRLSVL.

The CDR3 region is CASRDRTTGELFF. The CDR3 nucleotides are TGTGCCAGCAGGGACAGGACTACCGGGGAGCTGTTTTTT. This chain joins TRBV7-3 and TRBJ2-2, with TRBD1 identical over 7 bases. Germline V CDR1 and CDR2: SGHTA, FQGTGA. This CDR3 is 13 amino acids long. V gave up 6 bases and J gave up 5 bases; unmatched junction bases: 3.

This chain connects TRBV27 to TRBJ2-1; TRBD1 might be the D (6 bases). V gave up 5 bases and J gave up 4 bases, with 12 bases separating them. Germline V gene data show CDR1 as MNHEY and CDR2 as SMNVEV (reference sequence). This CDR3 is 14 amino acids long. The CDR3 DNA follows: TGTGCCAGCAGTGTCGGACAGAATTACAATGAGCAGTTCTTC. Its protein is CASSVGQNYNEQFF.

The chain is built from TRBV2 and TRBJ2-1; TRBD2 matches 10 bases. The germline CDR1 and CDR2 sequences are SNHLY and FYNNEI. Trimming took 8 bases from V and 9 from J; bases not matched to a gene: 13. The CDR3 consists of 15 residues. DNA of the CDR3: TGTGCCAGCCATCGACTAGCGGGCGAGTTCGGTGAGCAGTTCTTC. Residues: CASHRLAGEFGEQFF.

Here the CDR3 reads CAWSAQGQPQHF. Written as DNA, the CDR3 is TGTGCCTGGAGCGCACAGGGCCAGCCCCAGCATTTT. The rearrangement joins TRBV30 to TRBJ1-5; a possible D gene is TRBD1 (6 bases). Trimming took off 3 bases at V and 7 bases at J, with 10 bases between the two ends. Germline CDR1 is GTSNPN and CDR2 is SVGIG (reference sequence). The length of the CDR3 is 12 residues.

The chain links TRBV9 to TRBJ1-2; D remains unclear. Trimming shortened V by 0 bases and J by 5 bases, and 5 bases separated the two germline ends. Per the germline V gene, CDR1 is SGDLS and CDR2 is YYNGEE. CDR3 length equals 12 residues. The CDR3 nucleotides read TGTGCCAGCAGCGTAGGCTCTTATGGCTACACCTTC. Its protein is CASSVGSYGYTF. The entire variable domain, with the rest obtained from reference TRBV9 and TRBJ1-2, is as follows: DSGVTQTPKHLITATGQRVTLRCSPRSGDLSVYWYQQSLDQGLQFLIQYYNGEERAKGNILERFSAQQFPDLHSELNLSSLELGDSALYFCASSVGSYGYTFGSGTRLTVV.

The gene calls are TRBV7-3 and TRBJ2-2; D unclear. Germline lookup yields CDR1 SGHTA and CDR2 FQGTGA. The CDR3 runs to 13 residues. Trimming shortened V by 5 bases and J by 3 bases, and 7 bases separated the two germline ends. The CDR3 spells CASSAVYTGELFF. For the CDR3, the DNA is TGTGCCAGCAGCGCGGTCTACACCGGGGAGCTGTTTTTT.

This rearrangement joins TRBV11-3 to TRBJ1-2, with TRBD1 matching over 10 bases. The germline CDR1 and CDR2 sequences are SGHNT and YENEEA. Losses at the gene ends were 4 bases for V and 8 bases for J; bases not matched to a gene: 4. This CDR3 is 13 amino acids long. This CDR3 reads CASSSGQGRGYTF. The CDR3 DNA is TGTGCCAGCAGCTCGGGACAGGGGAGAGGCTACACCTTC.

This chain joins TRBV2 and TRBJ1-2; D is perhaps TRBD1 (5 bases). Germline loops: CDR1 SNHLY, CDR2 FYNNEI. Trimming stripped 3 bases from V and 3 bases from J, with 5 bases between. This CDR3 is 12 amino acids long. The CDR3 loop reads CASSDRDYGYTF. The CDR3, as DNA: TGTGCCAGCAGTGACAGGGACTATGGCTACACCTTC.

The chain has TRBV7-2 and TRBJ2-5; D is unclear. Germline CDR1 is SGHTA and CDR2 is FQGNSA. CDR3 size: 14 residues. V was cut by 1 base and J by 4 bases, with 10 bases left in between. The CDR3 nucleotides read TGTGCCAGCAGCTTAGGTAGGGCCGCAGAGACCCAGTACTTC. This sequence encodes CASSLGRAAETQYF. Full variable domain (rest looked up from reference TRBV7-2 and TRBJ2-5): GAGVSQSPSNKVTEKGKDVELRCDPISGHTALYWYRQSLGQGLEFLIYFQGNSAPDKSGLPSDRFSAERTGGSVSTLTIQRTQQEDSAVYLCASSLGRAAETQYFGPGTRLLVL.

This clone appeared a single time. V is TRBV28 and J is TRBJ1-5; 7 nucleotides align to TRBD1. V trimming: 3 bases; J trimming: 6 bases; junction bases outside the gene matches: 8. The CDR3 has 15 residues. Germline V lookup: CDR1 MDHEN, CDR2 SYDVKM. The CDR3 loop is CASSFQDRHPQPQHF. The CDR3 DNA is TGTGCCAGCAGTTTCCAGGACAGGCACCCTCAGCCCCAGCATTTT.

The chain employs TRBV4-1 and TRBJ2-6; tentatively, D is TRBD1 (6 bases). Trimming took off 0 bases at V and 5 bases at J, with 11 bases between the two ends. CDR3 length: 16 residues. CDR1 is MGHRA and CDR2 is YSYEKL in the germline V gene. CDR3 sequence reads: CASSQDWGPRANVLTF. DNA for the CDR3: TGCGCCAGCAGCCAAGACTGGGGGCCAAGGGCCAACGTCCTGACTTTC.

The chain carries TRBV9 and TRBJ2-7, with D perhaps TRBD1 (6 bases). The V gene's germline CDR1 is SGDLS and CDR2 YYNGEE. Trimming removed 4 bases from V and 5 bases from J, with 16 bases in between. This CDR3 region has 14 residues. This CDR3 reads CASSPRQDFHEQYF. The CDR3 DNA reads TGTGCCAGCAGCCCCCGACAGGACTTCCACGAGCAGTACTTC.

The chain employs TRBV5-1 and TRBJ1-6, with D perhaps TRBD1 (6 bases). V dropped 0 bases and J dropped 8 bases, with 12 bases sitting between them. In germline, CDR1 is SGHRS, CDR2 YFSETQ. The CDR3 is 15 amino acids. As DNA, the CDR3 is TGCGCCAGCAGCTTGGTGGCAGGGGCGGATTCACCCCTCCACTTT. Its protein product is CASSLVAGADSPLHF.

A few counts support this clone. This chain connects TRBV2 to TRBJ1-4; D is perhaps TRBD1 (5 bases). Trimming removed 2 bases from V and 8 bases from J, with 15 bases in between. This CDR3 is built from 15 residues. Germline V CDR1 and CDR2: SNHLY, FYNNEI. The CDR3 DNA reads TGTGCCAGCAGTGAACGGGGGACCGGGCGGGAAAAACTGTTTTTT. Protein product: CASSERGTGREKLFF.

The chain is built from TRBV25-1 and TRBJ1-2; D gene unclear. CDR3 size: 15 residues. Germline-derived CDR1 and CDR2 are MGHDK and SYGVNS. V lost 6 bases and J lost 3, with 17 bases in between. CDR3 in DNA: TGTGCCAGCAGCCCTCTGGTGGAAAAGGACTATGGCTACACCTTC. Translation: CASSPLVEKDYGYTF.